This T cell receptor (beta chain) was recorded in a study of OX40 agonist ivuxolimab in advanced cancers. Study conclusions and caveats: The specificity for antigen of the expanded peripheral T cells was not determined.

Germline V gene sequence: CDR1 LGHNA, CDR2 YNFKEQ. V was shortened by 5 bases and J by 7 bases, with 17 bases between the two germline ends. CDR3 length equals 14 residues. The assay was immunoSEQ multiplex PCR, and TCRdb's table has in-frame clones only and misses some. In the table there are about 46,000 clones, around 81% of which are singletons. About this clone: Its specificity is unknown.

The sequence was collected from an adult with an advanced solid tumor such as melanoma, head and neck, liver or kidney cancer. This material consisted of CD4+ or CD8+ T cells sorted from blood, taken in a trial of the OX40 agonist ivuxolimab. The chain is built from TRBV4-2 and TRBJ1-2; the D gene is possibly TRBD1 (6 bases). The CDR3 region has the DNA TGTGCCAGCAGCAGGGGGAGCGAACTAATTGGCTACACCTTC. It yields the protein CASSRGSELIGYTF.